The entry that follows covers one T cell receptor (beta chain) sequence. This specimen comes from a study of blood T cell repertoires in COVID-19. Study as a whole: Whether acute or convalescent, the COVID-19 samples came from the United States, Italy and Spain.

Sequencing was performed with immunoSEQ multiplex PCR; in TCRdb, only in-frame clones are kept and a portion is missing. Among about 150,000 clones, about 85% were seen once, and the ten largest hold roughly 2.5%. Seattle patient enrollment occurred during active infection, with longitudinal follow-up thereafter. CDR1 is SGHKS and CDR2 is YYEKEE in the germline V gene (reference sequence). The CDR3 is 13 residues long. The V end lost 0 bases, the J end lost 3 bases, and 4 bases lay between the germline ends. V usage is TRBV5-5 and J usage is TRBJ1-5, with D uncertain. Sequences were obtained from peripheral blood. The TCR originated in a human donor with COVID-19, enrolled during active disease. The donor label of this sample is uncertain. The CDR3 protein is CASSLGVNQPQHF. As DNA, the CDR3 is TGTGCCAGCAGCTTGGGAGTCAATCAGCCCCAGCATTTT.